This paragraph reports one T cell receptor (beta chain). Its matching antigen is unknown. This sample stems from a study of vaccination effects on CD4 cells after COVID-19. V lost 5 bases and J lost 7, with 17 bases in between. Germline assignment: CDR1 SGHAT and CDR2 FQDESV (reference sequence). The CDR3 is made up of 15 amino acids. Peptide-pool stimulation followed by sequencing identified expanded antigen-specific CD4+ clonotypes in the ViraFEST assay. Isolating CD4+ T cells followed roughly ten days of culture. Participants got two doses of BNT162b2 or mRNA-1273 vaccine. This table comes from immunoSEQ multiplex PCR, and its TCRdb copy is limited to in-frame clones, with some not included. The sample includes tens of thousands of clones, around two thirds of them seen just once.

V is TRBV11-1 and J is TRBJ1-4, with no clear D. The receptor was derived from a human donor who received a COVID-19 vaccine. This material consisted of CD4+ T cells from PBMCs cultured with HCoV-229E spike peptides, taken after COVID-19 vaccination. CDR3 nucleotide sequence: TGTGCCAGCAGCCACCGTTGGGATCCTACTGAAAAACTGTTTTTT. As protein: CASSHRWDPTEKLFF.